This TCR beta chain was observed in a study of CD8 T cell repertoires and HIV-1 epitope variants. Sequencing was performed with immunoSEQ multiplex PCR; in TCRdb, only in-frame clones are kept and a portion is missing. The sample includes roughly 4,200 clones, 68% of them seen just once. The CDR3 runs to 14 residues. The V and J ends lost 1 base and 4 bases respectively, with 10 bases between them. CDR1 and CDR2 (germline): SGHDN, FVKESK. A word on this clone: Its antigen is unidentified.

V gene TRBV14 combines with J gene TRBJ2-5; TRBD1 is a possible D gene (6 bases). The sequence was obtained from a male donor with HIV. Sequencing was carried out using cultured CD8+ T cells derived from PBMCs. Here the CDR3 reads CASSQAGVLETQYF. The CDR3 bases are TGTGCCAGCAGCCAAGCAGGGGTACTAGAGACCCAGTACTTC.